A selection of T cell receptor beta chains follows, all from one sample in a study of regulatory T cells in long-lasting Graves disease. TCRdb processed the multiplex PCR reads anew with MiXCR; each CDR3 protein has one entry. The data show over 400,000 distinct CDR3 sequences, 12% to 15% seen once. These data also featured in a second study, about T cells in Graves' hyperthyroidism and ophthalmopathy.

This material consisted of peripheral blood mononuclear cells (PBMCs), taken at new diagnosis, from a patient treated with antithyroid drugs. These receptors were taken from a woman in her 50s with Graves disease. The CDR3 runs from the conserved cysteine through the conserved F or W. D genes are given only for firm matches. Only some rows state a clone size, as once, few, many or a class for expanded clones.

CDR3 length	V gene	J gene	D gene	clone size	CDR3 DNA	CDR3 protein
15	TRBV9	TRBJ2-1	TRBD2	many	TGTGCCAGCAGCGTAGCTAGCGGGAGGGCCGGGGAGCAGTTCTTC	CASSVASGRAGEQFF
15	TRBV28	TRBJ2-7	TRBD1	many	TGTGCCAGCAGTCGACCGGGACAGGGGACCTACGAGCAGTACTTC	CASSRPGQGTYEQYF
13	TRBV19	TRBJ2-7	.	.	TGTGCCAGTAGCCCCCAGGCCTCCTACGAGCAGTACTTC	CASSPQASYEQYF
16	TRBV28	TRBJ2-1	.	many	TGTGCCAGCAGTTTATATGACGGGAAATCCTACAATGAGCAGTTCTTC	CASSLYDGKSYNEQFF
18	TRBV19	TRBJ2-1	TRBD1	.	TGTGCCACCGCCCCCGGGACAGGGGGTCGGGGCTCCTACAATGAGCAGTTCTTC	CATAPGTGGRGSYNEQFF
15	TRBV5-4	TRBJ2-1	TRBD2	.	TGTGCCAGCAGCTTGGGCGGGAGGGCCAGCAATGAGCAGCTCTTC	CASSLGGRASNEQLF
13	TRBV7-6	TRBJ1-5	.	.	TGTGCCCCGGGGAGATATAACAATCAGCCCCAGCATTTT	CAPGRYNNQPQHF
16	TRBV2	TRBJ2-3	TRBD1	many	TGTGCCAGCAGCGCACCGGGACAGGGTCTCCCAGATACGCAGTATTTT	CASSAPGQGLPDTQYF
15	TRBV3-1	TRBJ2-1	.	many	TGTGCCAGCAGCCAATTACTAGCCAACGTCGATGAGCAGTTCTTC	CASSQLLANVDEQFF
14	TRBV9	TRBJ2-5	TRBD2	.	TGTGCCAGCAGCGGCGGGGGGGTCTTAGAGACCCAGTACTTC	CASSGGGVLETQYF
15	TRBV9	TRBJ2-7	TRBD2	few	TGTGCCAGCAGCGTAGTAGCGGGAGAGACCTACGAGCAGTACTTC	CASSVVAGETYEQYF
15	TRBV29-1	TRBJ1-1	.	many	TGCAGCGCCTGGGGGGGGGCAGTGGTAGAGACGGAAGCTTTCTTT	CSAWGGAVVETEAFF
14	TRBV6-9	TRBJ1-6	.	many	TGTGCCAGCAGTTACTTCCCATCTAATTCACCCCTCCACTTT	CASSYFPSNSPLHF
16	TRBV10-3	TRBJ2-1	TRBD1	.	TGTGCCATCAGGTATGGACAGGGAGGCTCCTACAATGAGCAGTTCTTC	CAIRYGQGGSYNEQFF
14	TRBV9	TRBJ2-3	.	many	TGTGCCAGCAGCCCCCGAGTTAGCACAGATACGCAGTATTTT	CASSPRVSTDTQYF
14	TRBV12-3/TRBV12-4	TRBJ2-3	.	many	TGTGCCAGCAGTTTAGCCCCCAACACAGATACGCAGTATTTT	CASSLAPNTDTQYF
16	TRBV5-1	TRBJ2-4	TRBD1	many	TGCGCCAGCAGCTCCGGACAGGGCGGTGCTAAAAACATTCAGTACTTC	CASSSGQGGAKNIQYF